This T cell receptor (beta chain) emerged from a study of T cells after yellow fever vaccination (dated by TCRdb to the late 2010s). Regarding the study in general: The SMART-Seq v4 Ultra Low Input RNA kit was used to prepare libraries from fractions with low cell numbers. To track T-cell clones before and after primary and booster YFV17D yellow fever vaccination, bulk TCR alpha and beta repertoires were sequenced longitudinally. Two healthy male donors, one aged 18 to 30 and one aged 30 to 40 years, made up the cohort. Blood was collected at multiple timepoints before and after primary and secondary immunization, and bulk PBMC replicates and cell subsets were isolated. The full study reports these points: Computational filtering was required because FACS-sorted repertoires could contain abundant contaminating clonotypes from the bulk population. Compared with the primary T-cell response, the secondary T-cell response was faster but weaker, reaching its peak on day 5 rather than on day 15. After the booster, most of the clones that had expanded following primary vaccination were detected again (almost 98% of CD4 and roughly 90% of CD8), which suggests that memory was broadly maintained. A small share of clonotypes was detected in both CD4 and CD8 compartments, with the overlap likely arising from convergent recombination. Because only a couple of donors were included in the study, the extent to which the findings can be generalized is limited.

From the cysteine through the phenylalanine, the CDR3 covers 15 amino acids. This entry keeps only the CDR3 DNA: 45 bases, framed from base 1. For this chain, trimming is 4 bases at the V end and 5 bases at the J end, and the number of junction bases without a gene match is 8. CDR1 and CDR2, looked up from the germline V gene, are SGHRS and YFSETQ. In the case of this clonotype: Its antigen remains undetermined. Base qualities are missing; no much larger clone stands one base away.

The sample's treatment or condition label is to be understood as: live attenuated yellow fever vaccine strain. At each blood-draw timepoint, two biological replicates of bulk PBMCs were collected. A standard Ficoll-Paque protocol was used to isolate PBMCs from peripheral blood. RNA was extracted with TriZol from bulk PBMCs, CD4 and CD8 fractions, and dextramer-positive and dextramer-negative fractions. TCR cDNA was synthesized by 5'RACE template switching, which introduced a universal primer site and unique molecular identifiers. Priming of cDNA synthesis was performed from both the TCR alpha and TCR beta constant segments. Library amplification involved two PCR steps, and the second step added sample barcodes and sequencing adapters. Sequencing of libraries was performed on Illumina HiSeq 2500 (2x100 bp) or NovaSeq (2x150 bp). Processing in the source paper ran as follows. Reads were demultiplexed and collapsed into UMI consensus sequences with MIGEC, and V(D)J alignment was performed with MiXCR. Vaccine-responding clonotypes were identified with edgeR using replicate PBMC samples, with FDR below 0.01 and a log2 fold change above 5 up to day 15 being required. Each bulk clonotype received a CD4 or CD8 identity based on whether the sequenced CD4 or CD8 repertoire contained that clonotype at higher abundance. TCRdb ran its own pipeline on the public reads, namely fastp trimming at Q25 and MiXCR clone calling, and kept in-frame beta chains. Rows are unified per CDR3 protein, each entry keeping the most common DNA and genes. The V and J calls, along with clone size, are taken from TCRdb and not from the paper's own processing. Present in this sample are around 550,000 distinct CDR3 sequences, over 15% of which were seen just once. In total, the top ten clones hold over 11% of the sample.

The TCR originated in a man aged 30 to 45 who received the YFV17D yellow fever vaccine. The sequence joins TRBV5-1 to TRBJ2-1, and 8 junctional nucleotides match TRBD2. The source was PBMCs, collected 15 days after the yellow fever booster vaccination. The DNA sequence follows: TGCGCCAGCAGCGACCCTAGCGGGCTAAACAATGAGCAGTTCTTC. Its protein is CASSDPSGLNNEQFF.